This T cell receptor (beta chain) derives from a study of beta chain features in type 1 diabetes. The study reverse transcribed the entire isolated RNA, so it sequenced expressed TCRB transcripts. Using immunoSEQ multiplex PCR, the repertoire was profiled, and TCRdb retains in-frame clones only, with some absent. The sample shows 240,000 or so clones, 27% of them seen only once. There are a few counts of this clone. This CDR3 region has 13 residues. Germline V gene lookup returns CDR1 GTSNPN and CDR2 SVGIG (reference sequence). Deletions cut 8 bases from V and 1 base from J, with 13 bases between. The chain couples TRBV30 to TRBJ2-3, with D tentatively TRBD2 (7 bases). This clonotype was obtained from a man between 25 and 39 years old in good health. The sequenced sample consisted of central memory CD4+ T cells from blood. The CDR3 loop is CAHAGAGTDTQYF. In nucleotides, the CDR3 is TGTGCCCATGCGGGGGCGGGCACAGATACGCAGTATTTT.